The T cell receptor (beta chain) under discussion was sequenced for a study of T cells in Graves' hyperthyroidism and ophthalmopathy. Trimming took off 4 bases at V and 0 bases at J, with 11 bases between the two ends. This CDR3 comprises 15 residues. CDR1 is SGHRS and CDR2 is YFSETQ in the germline V gene. RNA transcripts provided the source from which TCR beta CDR3 regions were amplified. A set of HTBI primers served as the primers for a first-round RT-PCR of the TCR CDR3. TCRdb ran MiXCR on the multiplex PCR reads and lists one entry per CDR3 protein. The sample contains fewer than 700,000 distinct CDR3 sequences, roughly 16% of which appear only once. This clonotype was picked up a small number of times.

The V gene is TRBV5-1, the J gene TRBJ2-1, with D perhaps TRBD1 (6 bases). The TCR sequence derives from a woman aged 25 to 39 with Graves' hyperthyroidism. Sequenced material: blood. CDR3 DNA sequence: TGCGCCAGCAGCCCCGGACAGACCTCCTACAATGAGCAGTTCTTC. Its protein is CASSPGQTSYNEQFF. Based on the CDR3 plus reference TRBV5-1 and TRBJ2-1, the full variable domain is KAGVTQTPRYLIKTRGQQVTLSCSPISGHRSVSWYQQTPGQGLQFLFEYFSETQRNKGNFPGRFSGRQFSNSRSEMNVSTLELGDSALYLCASSPGQTSYNEQFFGPGTRLTVL.